A single sample is the source of the 5 T cell receptor beta chains below, sequenced in a study of response to subunit inactivated influenza vaccine. MiXCR was run by TCRdb on the RT-PCR reads, yielding one entry per CDR3 protein. This sample has just under 550,000 distinct CDR3 sequences; around a quarter occur once, and the top ten carry approximately 2.9%. The same sample was also studied in work on T cells expressing NK-cell markers. From that report: The cDNA for TCR beta came from 5'RACE template switching with UMIs.

The sample in question was CD4+ T cells sorted from PBMCs, obtained roughly 12 days after vaccination. Receptors originate from a man between 45 and 60 years old who received an inactivated influenza vaccine.

This clonotype was picked up many times. The chain recombines TRBV11-2 with TRBJ2-7, with a tentative D call TRBD2 (5 bases). Germline values: CDR1 SGHAT, CDR2 FQNNGV. V was pared by 2 bases and J by 6 bases, with 11 bases between. The CDR3 totals 13 residues. The CDR3: CASSLTWTSEQYF. In DNA, the CDR3 is TGTGCCAGCAGCTTAACTTGGACTTCCGAGCAGTACTTC.

This clonotype has more than one count but fewer than ten. The V gene is TRBV10-3, the J gene TRBJ1-1, with TRBD1 matching over 11 bases. J was trimmed by 6 bases and V by 11 bases; bases with no gene match: 5. The length of the CDR3 is 12 residues. Germline V lookup: CDR1 ENHRY, CDR2 SYGVKD. The CDR3 DNA sequence: TGTGCCTCTGGGACAGGGGGTGCTGAAGCTTTCTTT. It is translated as CASGTGGAEAFF.

The V and J genes are TRBV20-1 and TRBJ1-1; D unclear. The germline CDR1 and CDR2 sequences are DFQATT and SNEGSKA (reference sequence). CDR3 length equals 11 residues. V was clipped by 5 bases and J by 1 base, with 5 bases between them. The CDR3 DNA reads TGCAGTGCTCTGTGGAACACTGAAGCTTTCTTT. It specifies CSALWNTEAFF.

The V and J genes are TRBV21-1 and TRBJ2-7; no check of the table's D call, TRBD1, against the DNA was made. TRBV21-1 is tagged as a pseudogene. The CDR3 sequence is 12 residues long. The CDR3 bases are TGTGCCAGCAGTCGCCGGGTCTACGAGCAGTACTTC. This encodes CASSRRVYEQYF.

The J gene is TRBJ2-2, the V gene TRBV12-3 or TRBV12-4, with D possibly TRBD1 on 5 matching bases. Trimming left V 2 bases short and J 4 bases short, with 11 bases between. This CDR3 has 15 residues. The DNA of the CDR3 is TGTGCCAGCAGTTTAAGGGGCCAGACCACCGGGGAGCTGTTTTTT. This codes for CASSLRGQTTGELFF.